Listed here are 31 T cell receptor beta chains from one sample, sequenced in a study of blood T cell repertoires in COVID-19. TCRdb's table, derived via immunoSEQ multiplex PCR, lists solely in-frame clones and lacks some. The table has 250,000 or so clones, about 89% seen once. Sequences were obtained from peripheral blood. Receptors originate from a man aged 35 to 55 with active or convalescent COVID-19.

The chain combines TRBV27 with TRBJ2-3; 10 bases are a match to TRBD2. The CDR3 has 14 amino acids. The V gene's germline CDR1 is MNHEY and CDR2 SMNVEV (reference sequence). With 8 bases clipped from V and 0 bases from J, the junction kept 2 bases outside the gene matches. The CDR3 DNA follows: TGTGCCAGCGGACTAGCGGATAGCACAGATACGCAGTATTTT. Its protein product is CASGLADSTDTQYF.

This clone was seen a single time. The CDR3 DNA follows: TGTGCCACCAGTGATCCCACGGTGATTCAGCCCCAGCATTTT. Translated, it gives CATSDPTVIQPQHF. The chain is built from TRBV24-1 and TRBJ1-5; D is unclear. The CDR3 has 14 amino acids. CDR1 and CDR2 from the germline V gene are KGHDR and SFDVKD. The ends were cut back, 3 bases at V and 6 bases at J, with 11 bases in the middle.

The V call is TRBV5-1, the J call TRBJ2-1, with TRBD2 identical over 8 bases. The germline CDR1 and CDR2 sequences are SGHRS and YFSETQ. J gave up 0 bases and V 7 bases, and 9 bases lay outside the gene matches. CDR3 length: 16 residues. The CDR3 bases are TGCGCCAGCCGATCATTAGCGGGGAACTCCTACAATGAGCAGTTCTTC. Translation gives CASRSLAGNSYNEQFF.

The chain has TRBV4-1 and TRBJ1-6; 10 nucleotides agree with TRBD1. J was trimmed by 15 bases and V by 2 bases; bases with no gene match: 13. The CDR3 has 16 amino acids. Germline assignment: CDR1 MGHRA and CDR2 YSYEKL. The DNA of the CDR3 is TGCGCCAGCAGCCAACTCCGGGACAGGGGTAGTTCTCGCCTCCACTTT. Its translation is CASSQLRDRGSSRLHF.

The CDR3 loop is CASRVGRGFEKLFF. The CDR3 DNA reads TGTGCCAGCAGGGTCGGCAGGGGATTTGAAAAACTGTTTTTT. The rearrangement uses TRBV6-5 and TRBJ1-4; D perhaps matches TRBD1 (6 bases). The V end lost 6 bases, the J end lost 7 bases, and 15 bases lay between the germline ends. The germline V gene has CDR1 MNHEY and CDR2 SVGAGI. CDR3 size: 14 residues.

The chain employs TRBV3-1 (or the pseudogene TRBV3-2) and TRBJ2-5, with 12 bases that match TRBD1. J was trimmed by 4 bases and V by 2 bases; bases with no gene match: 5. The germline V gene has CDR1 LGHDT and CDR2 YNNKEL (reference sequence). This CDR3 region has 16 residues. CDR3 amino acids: CASSQQGGQGAETQYF. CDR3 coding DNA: TGTGCCAGCAGCCAACAAGGGGGACAGGGGGCAGAGACCCAGTACTTC.

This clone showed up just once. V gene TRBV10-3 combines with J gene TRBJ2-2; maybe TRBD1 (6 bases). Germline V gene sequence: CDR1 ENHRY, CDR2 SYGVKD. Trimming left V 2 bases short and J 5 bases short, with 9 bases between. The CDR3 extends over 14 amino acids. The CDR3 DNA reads TGTGCCATCAGTGAGACAGGGAGAACCGGGGAGCTGTTTTTT. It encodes CAISETGRTGELFF.

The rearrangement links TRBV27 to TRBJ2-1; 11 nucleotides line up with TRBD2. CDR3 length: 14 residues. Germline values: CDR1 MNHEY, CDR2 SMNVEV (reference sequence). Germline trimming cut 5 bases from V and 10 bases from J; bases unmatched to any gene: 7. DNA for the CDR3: TGTGCCAGCAGTCTCCCCGGGACTAGCGGAGAGCAGTTCTTC. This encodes CASSLPGTSGEQFF.

The CDR3: CASSEPGQSYNEQFF. The CDR3 DNA reads TGTGCCAGCAGTGAACCAGGGCAGTCCTACAATGAGCAGTTCTTC. This chain joins TRBV25-1 and TRBJ2-1; possibly TRBD1 for D (5 bases). The CDR3 contains 15 residues. Germline assignment: CDR1 MGHDK and CDR2 SYGVNS. Between the trimmed V and J ends, which lost 2 bases and 1 base, there was a span of 9 bases.

The CDR3 nucleotides are TGTGCCAGTAGTCCGACGACAGCCGGGGGAAGCTTGAGTTCACCCCTCCACTTT. It codes for CASSPTTAGGSLSSPLHF. The chain is built from TRBV19 and TRBJ1-6, with a tentative D call TRBD1 (5 bases). V was pared by 5 bases and J by 9 bases, with 26 bases between. Per germline, CDR1 LNHDA and CDR2 SQIVND (reference sequence). The CDR3 sequence is 18 residues long. Filled out from reference TRBV19 and TRBJ1-6, the complete variable domain reads DGGITQSPKYLFRKEGQNVTLSCEQNLNHDAMYWYRQDPGQGLRLIYYSQIVNDFQKGDIAEGYSVSREKKESFPLTVTSAQKNPTAFYLCASSPTTAGGSLSSPLHFGNGTRLTVT.

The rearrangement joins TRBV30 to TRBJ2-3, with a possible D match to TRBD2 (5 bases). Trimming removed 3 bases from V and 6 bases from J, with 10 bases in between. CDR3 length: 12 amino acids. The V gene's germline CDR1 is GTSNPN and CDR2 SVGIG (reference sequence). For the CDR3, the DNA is TGTGCCTGGAGCAGGAAGCGGGATACGCAGTATTTT. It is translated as CAWSRKRDTQYF.

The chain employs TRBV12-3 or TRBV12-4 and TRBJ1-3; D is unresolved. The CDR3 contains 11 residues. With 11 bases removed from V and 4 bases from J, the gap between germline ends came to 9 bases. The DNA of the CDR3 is TGTGCCTCCGGGGTGGGAAACACCATATATTTT. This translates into CASGVGNTIYF.

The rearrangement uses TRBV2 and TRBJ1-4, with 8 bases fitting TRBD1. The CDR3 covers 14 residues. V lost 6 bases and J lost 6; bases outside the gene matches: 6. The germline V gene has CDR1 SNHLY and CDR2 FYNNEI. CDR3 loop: CASRPGQVYEKLFF. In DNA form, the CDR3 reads TGTGCCAGCAGACCGGGACAGGTCTATGAAAAACTGTTTTTT.

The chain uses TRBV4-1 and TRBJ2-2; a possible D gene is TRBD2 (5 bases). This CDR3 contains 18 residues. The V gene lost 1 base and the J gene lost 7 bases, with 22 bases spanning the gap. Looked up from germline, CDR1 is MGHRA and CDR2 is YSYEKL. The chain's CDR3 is CASSQGVVGTHTSGELFF. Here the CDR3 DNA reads TGCGCCAGCAGCCAAGGAGTAGTGGGTACTCATACTAGCGGGGAGCTGTTTTTT.

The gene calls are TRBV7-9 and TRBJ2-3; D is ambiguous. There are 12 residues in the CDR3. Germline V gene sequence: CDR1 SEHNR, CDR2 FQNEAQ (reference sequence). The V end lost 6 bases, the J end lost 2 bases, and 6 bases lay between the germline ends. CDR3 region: CASSSFTDTQYF. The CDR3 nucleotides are TGTGCCAGCAGTTCGTTCACAGATACGCAGTATTTT.

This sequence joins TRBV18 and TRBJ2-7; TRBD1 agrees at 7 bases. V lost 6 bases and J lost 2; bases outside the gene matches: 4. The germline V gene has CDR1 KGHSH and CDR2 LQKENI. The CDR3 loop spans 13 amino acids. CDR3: CASSQGVTYEQYF. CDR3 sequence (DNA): TGTGCCAGCTCGCAGGGGGTAACCTACGAGCAGTACTTC. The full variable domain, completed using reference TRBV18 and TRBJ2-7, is NAGVMQNPRHLVRRRGQEARLRCSPMKGHSHVYWYRQLPEEGLKFMVYLQKENIIDESGMPKERFSAEFPKEGPSILRIQQVVRGDSAAYFCASSQGVTYEQYFGPGTRLTVT.

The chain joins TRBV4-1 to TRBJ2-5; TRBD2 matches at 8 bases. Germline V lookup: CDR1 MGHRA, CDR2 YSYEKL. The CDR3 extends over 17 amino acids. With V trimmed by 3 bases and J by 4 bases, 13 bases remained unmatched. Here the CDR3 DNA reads TGCGCCAGCAGCCATGGACGGGGGGGGAGGGACCGAGAGACCCAGTACTTC. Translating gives CASSHGRGGRDRETQYF.

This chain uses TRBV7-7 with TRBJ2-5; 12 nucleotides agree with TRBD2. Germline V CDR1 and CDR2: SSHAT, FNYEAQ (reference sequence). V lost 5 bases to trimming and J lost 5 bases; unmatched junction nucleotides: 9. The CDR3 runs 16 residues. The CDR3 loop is CASSPSGGDRRETQYF. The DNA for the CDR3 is TGTGCCAGCAGCCCTAGCGGGGGGGACCGGCGGGAGACCCAGTACTTC.

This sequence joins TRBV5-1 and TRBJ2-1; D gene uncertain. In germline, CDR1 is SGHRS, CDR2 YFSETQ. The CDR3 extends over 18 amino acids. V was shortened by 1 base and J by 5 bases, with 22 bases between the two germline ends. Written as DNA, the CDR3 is TGCGCCAGCAGCTTGTATGGTTCCAGTCAATCAGGTAACAATGAGCAGTTCTTC. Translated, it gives CASSLYGSSQSGNNEQFF.

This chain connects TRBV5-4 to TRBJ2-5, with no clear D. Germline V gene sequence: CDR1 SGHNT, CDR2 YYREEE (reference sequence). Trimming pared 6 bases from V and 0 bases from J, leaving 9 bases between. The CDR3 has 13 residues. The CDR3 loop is CASTEEYQETQYF. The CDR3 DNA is TGTGCCAGCACCGAGGAGTACCAAGAGACCCAGTACTTC.

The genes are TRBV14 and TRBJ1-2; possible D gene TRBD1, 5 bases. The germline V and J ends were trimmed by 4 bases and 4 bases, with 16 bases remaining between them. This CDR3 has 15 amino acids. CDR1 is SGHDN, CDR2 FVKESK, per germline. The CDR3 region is CASSRETAGGYGYTF. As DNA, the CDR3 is TGTGCCAGCAGCCGCGAGACAGCGGGGGGCTATGGCTACACCTTC.

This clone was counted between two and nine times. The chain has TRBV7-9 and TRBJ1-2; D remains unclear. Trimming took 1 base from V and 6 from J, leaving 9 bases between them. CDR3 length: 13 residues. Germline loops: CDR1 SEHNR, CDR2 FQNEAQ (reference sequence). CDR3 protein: CASSLVIRDGYTF. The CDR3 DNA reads TGTGCCAGCAGCTTAGTGATTCGGGATGGCTACACCTTC.

The CDR3 loop reads CASSSRTGGNEQFF. In DNA form, the CDR3 reads TGTGCCAGCAGCAGCCGGACAGGGGGCAATGAGCAGTTCTTC. This sequence joins TRBV7-2 and TRBJ2-1; TRBD1 matches at 10 bases. The trim removed 5 bases at V and 6 bases at J, leaving 4 bases unmatched. There are 14 residues in the CDR3. Germline V CDR1 and CDR2: SGHTA, FQGNSA.

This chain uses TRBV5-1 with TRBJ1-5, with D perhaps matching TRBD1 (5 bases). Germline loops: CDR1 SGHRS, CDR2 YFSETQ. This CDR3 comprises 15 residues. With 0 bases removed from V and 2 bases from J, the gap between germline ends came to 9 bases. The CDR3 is CASSLEGLGNQPQHF. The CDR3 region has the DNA TGCGCCAGCAGCTTGGAGGGGTTGGGCAATCAGCCCCAGCATTTT.

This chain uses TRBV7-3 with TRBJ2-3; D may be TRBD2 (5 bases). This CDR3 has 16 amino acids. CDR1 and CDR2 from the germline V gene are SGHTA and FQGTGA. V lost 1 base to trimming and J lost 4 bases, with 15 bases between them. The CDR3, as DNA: TGTGCCAGCAGCTTAATTCGGCGGGCCGTCGCAGATACGCAGTATTTT. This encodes CASSLIRRAVADTQYF.

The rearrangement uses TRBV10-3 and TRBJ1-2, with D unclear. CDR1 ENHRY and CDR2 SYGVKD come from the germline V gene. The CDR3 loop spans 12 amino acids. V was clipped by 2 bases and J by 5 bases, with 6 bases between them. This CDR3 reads CAISEADYGYTF. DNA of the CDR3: TGTGCCATCAGTGAGGCAGATTATGGCTACACCTTC.

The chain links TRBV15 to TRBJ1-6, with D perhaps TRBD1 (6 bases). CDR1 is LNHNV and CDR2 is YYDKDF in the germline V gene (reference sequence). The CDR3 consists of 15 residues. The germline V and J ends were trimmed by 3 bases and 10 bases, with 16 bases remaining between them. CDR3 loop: CATSREYREGSPLHF. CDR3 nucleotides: TGTGCCACCAGCAGGGAATACAGGGAAGGGTCACCCCTCCACTTT.

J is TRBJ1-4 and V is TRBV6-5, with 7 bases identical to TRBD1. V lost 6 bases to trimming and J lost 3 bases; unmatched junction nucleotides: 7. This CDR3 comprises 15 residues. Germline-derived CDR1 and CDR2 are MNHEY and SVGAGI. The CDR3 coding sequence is TGTGCCAGCAGGTTTTCCGGGACAGCTAATGAAAAACTGTTTTTT. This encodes CASRFSGTANEKLFF.

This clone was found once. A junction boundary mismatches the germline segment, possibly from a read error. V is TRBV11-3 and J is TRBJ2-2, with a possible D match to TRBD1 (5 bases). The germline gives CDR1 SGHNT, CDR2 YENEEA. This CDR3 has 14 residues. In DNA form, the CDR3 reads TGTGCCAGCACCCCGTCCAGTGGGAAGGGTGGGGCTGTTTTT. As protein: CASTPSSGKGGAVF.

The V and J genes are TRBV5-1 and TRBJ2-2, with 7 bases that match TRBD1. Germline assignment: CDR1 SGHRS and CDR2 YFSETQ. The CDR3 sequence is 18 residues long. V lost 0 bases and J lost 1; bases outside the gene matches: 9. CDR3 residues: CASSLGPPGQRNTGELFF. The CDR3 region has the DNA TGCGCCAGCAGCTTGGGACCCCCGGGACAGCGGAACACCGGGGAGCTGTTTTTT.

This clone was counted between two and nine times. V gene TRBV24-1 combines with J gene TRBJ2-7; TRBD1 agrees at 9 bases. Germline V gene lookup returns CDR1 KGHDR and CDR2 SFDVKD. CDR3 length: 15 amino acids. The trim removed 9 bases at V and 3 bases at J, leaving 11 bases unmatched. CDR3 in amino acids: CATARSGTGIYEQYF. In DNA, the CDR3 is TGTGCCACCGCGCGGAGCGGGACAGGGATCTACGAGCAGTACTTC.